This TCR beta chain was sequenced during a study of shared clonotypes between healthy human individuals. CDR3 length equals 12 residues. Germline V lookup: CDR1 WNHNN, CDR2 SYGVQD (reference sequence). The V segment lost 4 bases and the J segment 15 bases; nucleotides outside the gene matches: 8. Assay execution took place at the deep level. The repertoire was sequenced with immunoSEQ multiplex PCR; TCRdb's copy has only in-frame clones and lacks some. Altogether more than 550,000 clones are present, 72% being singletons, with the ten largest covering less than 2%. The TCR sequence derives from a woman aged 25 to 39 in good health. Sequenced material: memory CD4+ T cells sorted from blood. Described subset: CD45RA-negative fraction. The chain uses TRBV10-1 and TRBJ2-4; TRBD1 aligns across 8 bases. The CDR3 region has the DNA TGCGCCAGCAGTGGGGCCGGACAGGGCCCGTACTTC. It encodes CASSGAGQGPYF.